These 31 T cell receptor beta chains were sequenced from one sample in a study of PD-L1 blockade in urothelial cancer. Using immunoSEQ multiplex PCR, the repertoire was profiled, and TCRdb retains in-frame clones only, with some absent. The sample comprises about 72,000 clones, approximately 81% of which are singletons, and roughly 4.5% rests with the top ten. The sequenced sample was PBMCs, obtained around atezolizumab (anti-PD-L1) treatment. The receptors originated from a man between 65 and 85 years old with urothelial cancer.

The chain links TRBV18 to TRBJ2-7; tentative D call: TRBD2 (5 bases). The CDR3 is made up of 14 amino acids. The germline V and J ends were trimmed by 1 base and 1 base, with 8 bases remaining between them. CDR1 is KGHSH, CDR2 LQKENI, per germline. The DNA of the CDR3 is TGTGCCAGCTCACCACTAGAGGGATCCTACGAGCAGTACTTC. Protein sequence: CASSPLEGSYEQYF.

The gene calls are TRBV29-1 and TRBJ1-2, with TRBD1 matching over 8 bases. The CDR3 loop spans 13 amino acids. V lost 4 bases, J lost 7 bases, and 8 bases stayed unmatched. Germline V gene lookup returns CDR1 SQVTM and CDR2 ANQGSEA. DNA of the CDR3: TGCAGCGTTGGGCGTTCAGGGGGCGGTGGCTACACCTTC. This gives the protein CSVGRSGGGGYTF. The full variable domain, rest sourced from reference TRBV29-1 and TRBJ1-2, is SAVISQKPSRDICQRGTSLTIQCQVDSQVTMMFWYRQQPGQSLTLIATANQGSEATYESGFVIDKFPISRPNLTFSTLTVSNMSPEDSSIYLCSVGRSGGGGYTFGSGTRLTVV.

This clone is a singleton in its sample. This chain joins TRBV27 and TRBJ2-3; D possibly corresponds to TRBD2 (6 bases). CDR1 and CDR2 (germline): MNHEY, SMNVEV (reference sequence). V gave up 4 bases and J gave up 4 bases, with 15 bases separating them. This CDR3 contains 15 residues. CDR3 loop: CASSYTGELPDTQYF. CDR3 nucleotide sequence: TGTGCCAGCAGTTATACGGGAGAATTGCCAGATACGCAGTATTTT.

Here the CDR3 DNA reads TGTGCCAGCAGCACCGGGACTAGAAACACCGGGGAGCTGTTTTTT. This translates into CASSTGTRNTGELFF. The chain recombines TRBV6-5 with TRBJ2-2; 8 bases agree with TRBD2. Looked up from germline, CDR1 is MNHEY and CDR2 is SVGAGI. The length of the CDR3 is 15 residues. J lost 2 bases, V lost 6 bases, and 5 bases had no gene match.

This clone occurred a few times. The chain is built from TRBV28 and TRBJ2-2; D gene uncertain. V was clipped by 3 bases and J by 5 bases, with 4 bases between them. The CDR3 runs 12 residues. Germline V gives CDR1 MDHEN, CDR2 SYDVKM. CDR3 residues: CASSLRTGELFF. DNA for the CDR3: TGTGCCAGCAGTTTGAGAACCGGGGAGCTGTTTTTT.

The chain joins TRBV21-1 to TRBJ2-3; TRBD2, the D gene given by the table, was not confirmed from the DNA. TRBV21-1 is annotated as a pseudogene. This CDR3 contains 14 residues. CDR3 DNA: TGTGCCAGCTTCGCGCGGGTTAGCACAGATACGCAGTATTTT. This translates into CASFARVSTDTQYF.

The chain couples TRBV7-2 to TRBJ1-5, with TRBD1 matching 8 bases. Germline trimming cut 5 bases from V and 4 bases from J; bases unmatched to any gene: 4. Germline V CDR1 and CDR2: SGHTA, FQGNSA. CDR3 size: 14 residues. The CDR3 here is CASSTRTGNQPQHF. The CDR3 nucleotides read TGTGCCAGCAGCACGCGGACAGGGAATCAGCCCCAGCATTTT.

CDR3 loop: CASSETLAGGGEQYF. The CDR3 DNA sequence: TGTGCCAGCAGTGAAACACTAGCGGGAGGTGGCGAGCAGTACTTC. The V call is TRBV2, the J call TRBJ2-7, with 12 bases fitting TRBD2. Looked up from germline, CDR1 is SNHLY and CDR2 is FYNNEI. V shed 2 bases, J shed 6 bases, and the junction held 5 bases outside the gene matches. CDR3 size: 15 residues.

The chain links TRBV10-3 to TRBJ2-3, with 8 positions matching TRBD2. V trimming: 4 bases; J trimming: 2 bases; junction bases outside the gene matches: 5. CDR1 is ENHRY and CDR2 is SYGVKD in the germline V gene. The length of the CDR3 is 15 residues. The DNA of the CDR3 is TGTGCCATCAGTGGGGTTAGCGGGATCACAGATACGCAGTATTTT. The encoded protein is CAISGVSGITDTQYF.

V is TRBV9 and J is TRBJ2-1; 9 bases are shared with TRBD2. V dropped 4 bases and J dropped 6; count of bases not matched to a gene: 8. Per the germline V gene, CDR1 is SGDLS and CDR2 is YYNGEE. This CDR3 region has 15 residues. The CDR3 loop is CASSLSGTSSNEQFF. CDR3 sequence (DNA): TGTGCCAGCAGCCTCTCCGGGACTAGCAGCAATGAGCAGTTCTTC.

J is TRBJ1-4 and V is TRBV9; D possibly corresponds to TRBD1 (6 bases). The CDR3 is made up of 14 amino acids. From germline, CDR1 is SGDLS and CDR2 YYNGEE. The ends were cut back, 0 bases at V and 7 bases at J, with 10 bases in the middle. This CDR3 reads CASSVDRVSEKLFF. CDR3 nucleotides: TGTGCCAGCAGCGTAGACAGGGTTAGTGAAAAACTGTTTTTT.

The chain is built from TRBV6-1 and TRBJ2-1, with 8 bases aligning to TRBD2. Germline-derived CDR1 and CDR2 are MNHNS and SASEGT. CDR3 length equals 14 residues. With V trimmed by 8 bases and J by 6 bases, 9 bases remained unmatched. As DNA, the CDR3 is TGTGCCAGCTCTATAAGCGGGAGTCGCAATGAGCAGTTCTTC. Encoded protein: CASSISGSRNEQFF.

This sequence joins TRBV4-1 and TRBJ2-3, with 9 positions matching TRBD2. The CDR3 extends over 17 amino acids. The V and J ends lost 5 bases and 5 bases, in that order; junction bases with no gene match: 14. The V gene's germline CDR1 is MGHRA and CDR2 YSYEKL. The CDR3 DNA is TGCGCCAGCAGCGATGGGGGTAGCGGGAGAATTTTAGATACGCAGTATTTT. This encodes CASSDGGSGRILDTQYF.

The gene calls are TRBV9 and TRBJ2-7; 10 positions agree with TRBD1. CDR3 size: 14 residues. Germline assignment: CDR1 SGDLS and CDR2 YYNGEE. J gave up 7 bases and V 3 bases, and 7 bases lay outside the gene matches. DNA of the CDR3: TGTGCCAGCAGCGCGGGACAGGGGACGGGGGAGCAGTACTTC. As protein: CASSAGQGTGEQYF.

The V call is TRBV6-5, the J call TRBJ1-5; the D gene is possibly TRBD1 (6 bases). This CDR3 has 14 amino acids. Trimming left V 6 bases short and J 0 bases short, with 9 bases between. Per the germline V gene, CDR1 is MNHEY and CDR2 is SVGAGI. CDR3 sequence (DNA): TGTGCCAGCAGCCCACAGGGTAGCAATCAGCCCCAGCATTTT. Amino acids: CASSPQGSNQPQHF.

The rearrangement uses TRBV28 and TRBJ2-6, with D tentatively TRBD1 (6 bases). This CDR3 has 14 residues. Per the germline V gene, CDR1 is MDHEN and CDR2 is SYDVKM. Trimming stripped 5 bases from V and 4 bases from J, with 9 bases between. CDR3 residues: CASSDRGGANVLTF. The CDR3 DNA follows: TGTGCCAGCAGTGATAGGGGGGGGGCCAACGTCCTGACTTTC.

The V and J genes are TRBV2 and TRBJ2-7, with TRBD2 matching 11 bases. The germline V gene has CDR1 SNHLY and CDR2 FYNNEI. The ends lost 4 bases at V and 4 bases at J; junction bases unmatched: 9. CDR3 length equals 16 residues. This chain's CDR3 is CASSAVAGGPRYEQYF. CDR3 coding DNA: TGTGCCAGCAGTGCGGTAGCGGGAGGGCCTAGATACGAGCAGTACTTC.

The chain is built from TRBV19 and TRBJ1-1; 9 nucleotides line up with TRBD1. The CDR3 loop spans 17 amino acids. V shed 4 bases and J 7 bases; nucleotides not matched to a gene: 16. Looked up from germline, CDR1 is LNHDA and CDR2 is SQIVND (reference sequence). CDR3 protein: CASSTTGTGYIPVEAFF. CDR3 coding DNA: TGTGCCAGTAGTACAACCGGGACAGGGTATATTCCTGTTGAAGCTTTCTTT.

V and J are TRBV7-6 and TRBJ2-3; 8 positions match TRBD2. V lost 1 base to trimming and J lost 5 bases; unmatched junction nucleotides: 8. CDR3 size: 16 residues. Germline assignment: CDR1 SGHVS and CDR2 FNYEAQ. This CDR3 reads CASSLGAGLAGDTQYF. In nucleotides, the CDR3 is TGTGCCAGCAGCTTAGGAGCAGGTCTAGCGGGAGATACGCAGTATTTT.

CDR3: CASSSSIRDRGGYEQYF. CDR3 nucleotides: TGTGCCAGCAGTTCCTCCATCCGGGACAGGGGGGGGTACGAGCAGTACTTC. The genes are TRBV28 and TRBJ2-7; 11 bases fit TRBD1. The V and J ends lost 4 bases and 4 bases, in that order; junction bases with no gene match: 12. Per the germline V gene, CDR1 is MDHEN and CDR2 is SYDVKM. The CDR3 runs to 17 residues.

About this clone: In the same sample, other DNA sequences code for this CDR3. The chain uses TRBV28 and TRBJ1-5; tentatively, D is TRBD1 (5 bases). Looked up from germline, CDR1 is MDHEN and CDR2 is SYDVKM. V dropped 2 bases and J dropped 1 base, with 6 bases sitting between them. The CDR3 has 14 residues. The CDR3 DNA is TGTGCCAGCAGTTTAGGGGGGAGCAATCAGCCCCAGCATTTT. This codes for CASSLGGSNQPQHF.

This rearrangement joins TRBV6-1 to TRBJ1-5, with 9 bases fitting TRBD1. The CDR3 totals 15 residues. Germline V CDR1 and CDR2: MNHNS, SASEGT. Germline trimming cut 6 bases from V and 7 bases from J; bases unmatched to any gene: 10. The CDR3 loop is CASSPGQGFRQPQHF. CDR3 DNA sequence: TGTGCCAGCAGCCCGGGACAGGGCTTTCGACAGCCCCAGCATTTT.

The V gene is TRBV7-8, the J gene TRBJ2-7, with 12 nucleotides matching TRBD2. The CDR3 is 16 amino acids. V was pared by 4 bases and J by 4 bases, with 8 bases of the junction left unmatched. In germline, CDR1 is SGHVS, CDR2 FQNEAQ. The CDR3 DNA sequence: TGTGCCAGCAGCTCAGCAGGACTAGCGGGGTTTTACGAGCAGTACTTC. Translated: CASSSAGLAGFYEQYF.

V is TRBV7-9 and J is TRBJ1-6; D unresolved. CDR1 is SEHNR and CDR2 is FQNEAQ in the germline V gene (reference sequence). Between the trimmed V and J ends, which lost 4 bases and 5 bases, there was a span of 9 bases. This CDR3 is 14 amino acids long. The CDR3 DNA reads as TGTGCCAGCAGCTCGCACGGGGATAATTCACCCCTCCACTTT. Translation: CASSSHGDNSPLHF.

The CDR3 region is CASSQDPAGGGTDTQYF. The CDR3 coding sequence is TGTGCCAGCAGCCAAGATCCGGCGGGAGGGGGCACAGATACGCAGTATTTT. The J gene is TRBJ2-3, the V gene TRBV4-2, with 9 bases fitting TRBD2. Germline CDR1 reads LGHNA; CDR2 reads YNFKEQ. V was pared by 0 bases and J by 1 base, with 5 bases of the junction left unmatched. The CDR3 spans 17 residues.

This rearrangement joins TRBV4-1 to TRBJ2-2; unclear D gene. With 0 bases removed from V and 0 bases from J, the gap between germline ends came to 5 bases. CDR1 and CDR2 (germline): MGHRA, YSYEKL. The CDR3 has 15 residues. CDR3 loop: CASSQDQTNTGELFF. In DNA, the CDR3 is TGCGCCAGCAGCCAAGATCAGACGAACACCGGGGAGCTGTTTTTT.

The chain links TRBV5-1 to TRBJ2-1; 10 bases map to TRBD2. The CDR3 spans 16 residues. V lost 5 bases to trimming and J lost 4 bases; unmatched junction nucleotides: 9. Germline V gene data show CDR1 as SGHRS and CDR2 as YFSETQ. This CDR3 is CASRIRLAGLYNEQFF. Written as DNA, the CDR3 is TGCGCCAGCAGAATCCGACTAGCGGGCCTTTACAATGAGCAGTTCTTC. The full variable domain, completed using reference TRBV5-1 and TRBJ2-1, is KAGVTQTPRYLIKTRGQQVTLSCSPISGHRSVSWYQQTPGQGLQFLFEYFSETQRNKGNFPGRFSGRQFSNSRSEMNVSTLELGDSALYLCASRIRLAGLYNEQFFGPGTRLTVL.

This clone showed up just a few times. The chain is built from TRBV12-5 and TRBJ1-2; no definite D call. Germline CDR1 is LGHNT and CDR2 is FRNRAP. With 6 bases removed from V and 0 bases from J, the gap between germline ends came to 14 bases. There are 15 residues in the CDR3. CDR3 DNA: TGTGCTAGTGGAGCCCGAGAGGGAACTAACTATGGCTACACCTTC. This translates into CASGAREGTNYGYTF.

The chain combines TRBV7-2 with TRBJ2-5; D may be TRBD2 (7 bases). This CDR3 is built from 16 residues. CDR1 SGHTA and CDR2 FQGNSA come from the germline V gene. The V gene lost 7 bases and the J gene lost 2 bases, with 20 bases spanning the gap. The CDR3 is CASTPPRTAGQETQYF. CDR3 coding DNA: TGTGCCAGCACCCCGCCCCGGACAGCGGGGCAAGAGACCCAGTACTTC.

The V gene is TRBV28, the J gene TRBJ1-4; D gene uncertain. Germline CDR1 is MDHEN and CDR2 is SYDVKM. The CDR3 has 13 residues. The V and J ends lost 7 bases and 8 bases respectively, with 14 bases between them. CDR3 sequence: CASTFHGREKLFF. CDR3 coding DNA: TGTGCCAGCACCTTCCACGGGAGGGAAAAACTGTTTTTT.

The J gene is TRBJ2-3, the V gene TRBV7-2; 8 bases line up with TRBD2. The germline gives CDR1 SGHTA, CDR2 FQGNSA. The CDR3 extends over 17 amino acids. Trimming removed 3 bases from V and 2 bases from J; junction bases left unmatched: 10. The CDR3 protein is CASSLGDLAGHTDTQYF. In DNA form, the CDR3 reads TGTGCCAGCAGCTTGGGTGATCTAGCGGGCCACACAGATACGCAGTATTTT.